This TCR beta chain is drawn from a study of blood T cell repertoires in COVID-19. Across the study: Researchers got acute and convalescent COVID-19 samples from the United States, Italy and Spain. Sources were T cells, B-cell-depleted T cells, or PBMCs; the material itself was cDNA or gDNA.

Followed over time, Seattle patients had been enrolled while infection was active. TCRdb's copy holds only in-frame clones and misses some; the assay was immunoSEQ multiplex PCR. The table records 150,000 to 200,000 clones, about four fifths of them present only once. The CDR3 has 15 amino acids. Germline loops: CDR1 KGHSH, CDR2 LQKENI. Between the trimmed V and J ends, which lost 2 bases and 4 bases, there was a span of 12 bases. Sequencing was performed on peripheral blood. The gene calls are TRBV18 and TRBJ1-3, with D possibly being TRBD1 (5 bases). This TCR was recovered from a woman aged 80 or over with COVID-19, enrolled during active disease. The CDR3 here is CASSPSGELGNTIYF. The CDR3 coding sequence is TGTGCCAGCTCACCATCGGGGGAATTGGGAAACACCATATATTTT. The whole variable domain, remainder taken from reference TRBV18 and TRBJ1-3, is NAGVMQNPRHLVRRRGQEARLRCSPMKGHSHVYWYRQLPEEGLKFMVYLQKENIIDESGMPKERFSAEFPKEGPSILRIQQVVRGDSAAYFCASSPSGELGNTIYFGEGSWLTVV.